This TCR beta chain was captured by sequencing in a study of T cells in Graves' hyperthyroidism and ophthalmopathy. Whole-study context: Pretreatment peripheral blood was obtained at initial diagnosis.

The CDR3 extends over 14 amino acids. Trimming stripped 4 bases from V and 7 bases from J, with 16 bases between. Per the germline V gene, CDR1 is MGHRA and CDR2 is YSYEKL. Study-wide results and limits: Ophthalmopathy and stable hyperthyroidism were separated by a 13 V-J model.

Amplification yielded TCR beta CDR3 regions, with RNA transcripts as the source. The study used the HTBI primer set for a first-round RT-PCR of the TCR CDR3. TCRdb reprocessed the multiplex PCR reads via MiXCR and lists one record per CDR3 protein. In the table there are 500,000 to 700,000 distinct CDR3 sequences, approximately 15% of which are singletons. Concerning this clonotype itself: Its antigen is unidentified.

This rearrangement joins TRBV4-1 to TRBJ1-1, with D possibly TRBD1 on 6 matching bases. The source material was blood. This TCR was sampled from a woman between 18 and 29 years old with Graves' hyperthyroidism. As DNA, the CDR3 is TGCGCCAGCAGCCGTTCACGGGGGGCGTTTGAAGCTTTCTTT. It translates to CASSRSRGAFEAFF.